These 14 T cell receptor beta chains were sequenced from one sample in a study of control samples from healthy donors and cancer patients. The data were produced by immunoSEQ multiplex PCR, yet TCRdb's version contains in-frame clones alone and is incomplete. The sample lists about 120,000 clones, more than 80% occurring once. The sequenced sample consisted of PBMCs. All receptors derive from a woman between 45 and 65 years old with colorectal cancer.

The chain combines TRBV9 with TRBJ2-2; 9 bases fit TRBD2. CDR3 length: 16 amino acids. Germline CDR1 and CDR2: SGDLS and YYNGEE. The V and J ends lost 10 bases and 1 base, in that order; junction bases with no gene match: 11. The CDR3 DNA sequence: TGTGCCCCCTGGGGGGGAGCGGGGGGGAACACCGGGGAGCTGTTTTTT. Its translation is CAPWGGAGGNTGELFF.

J is TRBJ1-2 and V is TRBV30; unclear D gene. Per the germline V gene, CDR1 is GTSNPN and CDR2 is SVGIG (reference sequence). The V end was cut by 4 bases, the J end by 4 bases, with 10 bases between. The CDR3 length is 12 residues. The CDR3 sequence: CAWTKGSYGYTF. Written as DNA, the CDR3 is TGTGCCTGGACGAAGGGAAGCTATGGCTACACCTTC.

The chain has TRBV13 and TRBJ2-3; a weak D match, TRBD1 (7 bases). The ends were cut back, 2 bases at V and 6 bases at J, with 15 bases in the middle. The length of the CDR3 is 15 residues. In germline, CDR1 is PRHDT, CDR2 FYEKMQ (reference sequence). The CDR3 loop reads CASSLQGGRGDTQYF. The CDR3 region has the DNA TGTGCCAGCAGCTTACAGGGGGGCAGGGGGGATACGCAGTATTTT.

The chain couples TRBV5-5 to TRBJ2-7; D may correspond to TRBD1 or TRBD2 (5 bases each). V lost 1 base to trimming and J lost 3 bases, with 14 bases between them. Germline lookup yields CDR1 SGHKS and CDR2 YYEKEE (reference sequence). This CDR3 has 15 residues. CDR3 coding DNA: TGTGCCAGCAGCTTGTCCCGGGGCCCCTTCTACGAGCAGTACTTC. Protein: CASSLSRGPFYEQYF.

The rearrangement uses TRBV6-5 and TRBJ2-2; possibly TRBD2 for D (6 bases). The CDR3 sequence is 15 residues long. CDR1 MNHEY and CDR2 SVGAGI come from the germline V gene. V gave up 0 bases and J gave up 4 bases, with 9 bases separating them. The CDR3 bases are TGTGCCAGCAGTTACTCGCGGGGACCCACCGGGGAGCTGTTTTTT. This translates into CASSYSRGPTGELFF.

This chain joins TRBV28 and TRBJ1-5, with D possibly being TRBD1 (5 bases). Germline CDR1 is MDHEN and CDR2 is SYDVKM. V was shortened by 1 base and J by 7 bases, with 17 bases between the two germline ends. The CDR3 length is 16 residues. CDR3 coding DNA: TGTGCCAGCAGTTTATCAGGACAAAAATGGGGACAGCCCCAGCATTTT. Translating it yields CASSLSGQKWGQPQHF. The variable domain in full, with the rest retrieved from reference TRBV28 and TRBJ1-5, is DVKVTQSSRYLVKRTGEKVFLECVQDMDHENMFWYRQDPGLGLRLIYFSYDVKMKEKGDIPEGYSVSREKKERFSLILESASTNQTSMYLCASSLSGQKWGQPQHFGDGTRLSIL.

The V and J genes are TRBV10-3 and TRBJ1-1, with unresolved D. V was clipped by 0 bases and J by 3 bases, with 20 bases between them. CDR1 is ENHRY and CDR2 is SYGVKD in the germline V gene. The CDR3 is 18 amino acids. The CDR3 loop is CAISESFGLGQHDTEAFF. For the CDR3, the DNA is TGTGCCATCAGTGAGTCGTTTGGTCTTGGGCAGCACGACACTGAAGCTTTCTTT.

The chain recombines TRBV3-1 (or the pseudogene TRBV3-2) with TRBJ2-2, with 9 nucleotides matching TRBD1. The trim removed 1 base at V and 2 bases at J, leaving 8 bases unmatched. The CDR3 totals 18 residues. CDR1 is LGHDT and CDR2 is YNNKEL in the germline V gene (reference sequence). The CDR3 loop reads CASSQVWTGDPNTGELFF. CDR3 sequence (DNA): TGTGCCAGCAGCCAAGTGTGGACAGGGGATCCTAACACCGGGGAGCTGTTTTTT.

The chain links TRBV5-1 to TRBJ1-1; 10 bases align to TRBD1. V was clipped by 4 bases and J by 1 base; unmatched bases: 4. In germline, CDR1 is SGHRS, CDR2 YFSETQ. The CDR3 runs to 15 residues. CDR3 residues: CASSPGQGSNTEAFF. The CDR3 DNA is TGCGCCAGCAGCCCGGGACAGGGGTCGAACACTGAAGCTTTCTTT.

The V gene is TRBV6-1, the J gene TRBJ1-1, with D possibly being TRBD1 (6 bases). Trimming removed 3 bases from V and 1 base from J, with 9 bases in between. The CDR3 runs to 14 residues. Germline CDR1 is MNHNS and CDR2 is SASEGT. CDR3 loop: CASSDPGANTEAFF. CDR3 in DNA: TGTGCCAGCAGTGATCCAGGGGCGAACACTGAAGCTTTCTTT.

This sequence joins TRBV11-2 and TRBJ2-7; 7 bases are shared with TRBD1. V was pared by 3 bases and J by 3 bases, with 2 bases of the junction left unmatched. From germline, CDR1 is SGHAT and CDR2 FQNNGV. The CDR3 consists of 13 residues. The CDR3 region has the DNA TGTGCCAGCAGCTTGGACAGGAACTACGAGCAGTACTTC. It yields the protein CASSLDRNYEQYF.

The V gene is TRBV5-1, the J gene TRBJ1-3, with 8 bases matching TRBD1. V gave up 7 bases and J gave up 6 bases; unmatched junction bases: 3. The CDR3 is 12 amino acids. Germline values: CDR1 SGHRS, CDR2 YFSETQ. CDR3: CASSTGENTIYF. The CDR3 region has the DNA TGCGCCAGCTCGACAGGGGAAAACACCATATATTTT. The full variable domain, its missing parts supplied by reference TRBV5-1 and TRBJ1-3, is KAGVTQTPRYLIKTRGQQVTLSCSPISGHRSVSWYQQTPGQGLQFLFEYFSETQRNKGNFPGRFSGRQFSNSRSEMNVSTLELGDSALYLCASSTGENTIYFGEGSWLTVV.

To note about this clone: Other DNA sequences in this sample translate to the same CDR3. The chain links TRBV3-1 (or the pseudogene TRBV3-2) to TRBJ2-3; a possible D gene is TRBD2 (6 bases). This CDR3 spans 14 amino acids. The germline CDR1 and CDR2 sequences are LGHDT and YNNKEL (reference sequence). The V end lost 1 base, the J end lost 9 bases, and 14 bases lay between the germline ends. CDR3 loop: CASSQGIAADTQYF. In DNA form, the CDR3 reads TGTGCCAGCAGCCAAGGAATAGCGGCCGACACGCAGTATTTT.

V and J are TRBV2 and TRBJ1-1, with D tentatively TRBD1 (5 bases). The CDR3 has 13 amino acids. CDR1 and CDR2 from the germline V gene are SNHLY and FYNNEI. V lost 6 bases and J 10 bases, leaving 18 bases between the germline ends. This CDR3 is CASSPDSPGGAFF. DNA for the CDR3: TGTGCCAGCAGCCCCGACAGCCCAGGTGGAGCTTTCTTT. The full variable domain, rest sourced from reference TRBV2 and TRBJ1-1, is EPEVTQTPSHQVTQMGQEVILRCVPISNHLYFYWYRQILGQKVEFLVSFYNNEISEKSEIFDDQFSVERPDGSNFTLKIRSTKLEDSAMYFCASSPDSPGGAFFGQGTRLTVV.